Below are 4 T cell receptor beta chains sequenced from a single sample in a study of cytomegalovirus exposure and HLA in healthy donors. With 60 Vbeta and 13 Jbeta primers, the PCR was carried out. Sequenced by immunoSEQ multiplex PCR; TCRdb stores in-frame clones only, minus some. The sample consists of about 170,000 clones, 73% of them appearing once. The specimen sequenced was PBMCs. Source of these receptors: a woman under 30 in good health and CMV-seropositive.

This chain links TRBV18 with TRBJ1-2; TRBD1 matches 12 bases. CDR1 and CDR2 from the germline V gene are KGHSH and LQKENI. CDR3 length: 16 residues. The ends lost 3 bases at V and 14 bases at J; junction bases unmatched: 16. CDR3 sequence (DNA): TGTGCCAGCTCACCCACGGGCCAGGGACAGGGGGCGAGTCTAACCTTC. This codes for CASSPTGQGQGASLTF.

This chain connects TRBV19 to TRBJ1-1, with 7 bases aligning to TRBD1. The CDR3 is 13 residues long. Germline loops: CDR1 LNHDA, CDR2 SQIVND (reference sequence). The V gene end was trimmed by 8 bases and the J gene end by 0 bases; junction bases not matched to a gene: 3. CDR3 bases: TGTGCCAGTGGACAGGCCATGAACACTGAAGCTTTCTTT. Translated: CASGQAMNTEAFF.

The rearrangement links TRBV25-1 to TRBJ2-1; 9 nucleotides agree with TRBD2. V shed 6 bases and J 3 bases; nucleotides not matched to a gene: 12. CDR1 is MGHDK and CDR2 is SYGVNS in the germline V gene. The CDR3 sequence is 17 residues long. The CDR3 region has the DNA TGTGCCAGCAGCTCACAGACTCTAGCGGGGATCTACAATGAGCAGTTCTTC. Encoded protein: CASSSQTLAGIYNEQFF.

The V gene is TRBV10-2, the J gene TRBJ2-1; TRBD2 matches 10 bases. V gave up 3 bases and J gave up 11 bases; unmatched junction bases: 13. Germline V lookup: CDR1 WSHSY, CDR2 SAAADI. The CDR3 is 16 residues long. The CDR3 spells CASSDLSGGAVGQQFF. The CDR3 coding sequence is TGCGCCAGCAGTGACCTGAGCGGGGGGGCAGTGGGGCAGCAGTTCTTC.